One and the same sample provided the 15 T cell receptor beta chains below, sequenced in a study of T cells in Graves' hyperthyroidism and ophthalmopathy. Amplification yielded TCR beta CDR3 regions, with RNA transcripts as the source. The HTBI primer set was used in a first-round RT-PCR of the TCR CDR3. TCRdb analysed the multiplex PCR reads with MiXCR anew, one entry per CDR3 protein. Of about 290,000 distinct CDR3 sequences in the sample, about 16% were seen once. Sequencing was performed on blood. These receptors all come from a woman aged 50 to 65 with Graves' hyperthyroidism that later progressed to Graves' ophthalmopathy.

At least ten counts were recorded for this clonotype. The chain is built from TRBV20-1 and TRBJ2-1; D gene unclear. V dropped 6 bases and J dropped 4 bases, with 16 bases sitting between them. This CDR3 has 14 amino acids. Germline V gives CDR1 DFQATT, CDR2 SNEGSKA (reference sequence). CDR3 nucleotides: TGCAGTGCCGATTATGTTTTGGGGTACAATGAGCAGTTCTTC. Residues: CSADYVLGYNEQFF.

The sample holds many counts of this clonotype. The chain carries TRBV18 and TRBJ2-5; D remains unclear. V dropped 8 bases and J dropped 3 bases, with 4 bases sitting between them. Germline lookup yields CDR1 KGHSH and CDR2 LQKENI. The CDR3 has 10 residues. CDR3 amino acids: CASAEETQYF. In DNA form, the CDR3 reads TGTGCCAGCGCCGAAGAGACCCAGTACTTC. Full variable domain (remainder filled in from reference TRBV18 and TRBJ2-5): NAGVMQNPRHLVRRRGQEARLRCSPMKGHSHVYWYRQLPEEGLKFMVYLQKENIIDESGMPKERFSAEFPKEGPSILRIQQVVRGDSAAYFCASAEETQYFGPGTRLLVL.

This clonotype was seen repeatedly, ten times or more. The chain recombines TRBV5-1 with TRBJ2-1, with 12 bases identical to TRBD2. The CDR3 consists of 16 residues. The V and J ends lost 3 bases and 8 bases, in that order; junction bases with no gene match: 9. Germline V lookup: CDR1 SGHRS, CDR2 YFSETQ. The CDR3 loop reads CASSSLTSGSVDEQFF. In DNA form, the CDR3 reads TGCGCCAGCAGCTCATTGACTAGCGGGAGTGTTGATGAGCAGTTCTTC.

This clonotype showed up just once. The V gene is TRBV20-1, the J gene TRBJ2-1; the match to TRBD2 covers 10 bases. Germline V gene data show CDR1 as DFQATT and CDR2 as SNEGSKA (reference sequence). This CDR3 region has 18 residues. The V segment lost 1 base and the J segment 4 bases; nucleotides outside the gene matches: 13. The CDR3 sequence: CSARVPLGAGGVYNEQFF. The CDR3, as DNA: TGCAGTGCTAGAGTCCCTCTAGGAGCGGGAGGGGTATACAATGAGCAGTTCTTC.

This clonotype has at least ten counts. V is TRBV5-8 and J is TRBJ1-1; 11 bases align to TRBD1. Germline-derived CDR1 and CDR2 are SGHTS and YDEGEE. The junction had 13 bases not matched to a gene; V was cut back by 5 bases and J by 7 bases. The CDR3 has 16 amino acids. The CDR3 DNA reads as TGTGCCAGCAGACAGGTGGACAGGGGGCTTATTTTTGAAGCTTTCTTT. This codes for CASRQVDRGLIFEAFF.

V and J are TRBV13 and TRBJ1-6; 8 positions agree with TRBD1. The CDR3 extends over 17 amino acids. Germline CDR1 is PRHDT and CDR2 is FYEKMQ (reference sequence). The junction had 8 bases not matched to a gene; V was cut back by 0 bases and J by 7 bases. CDR3 coding DNA: TGTGCCAGCAGCTTAGGCCGGCAGGGGGCCACAAATTCACCCCTCCACTTT. This translates into CASSLGRQGATNSPLHF. Full variable domain (remainder filled in from reference TRBV13 and TRBJ1-6): AAGVIQSPRHLIKEKRETATLKCYPIPRHDTVYWYQQGPGQDPQFLISFYEKMQSDKGSIPDRFSAQQFSDYHSELNMSSLELGDSALYFCASSLGRQGATNSPLHFGNGTRLTVT.

This clonotype was recorded at least ten times. The chain links TRBV2 to TRBJ1-2; D is ambiguous. CDR1 is SNHLY and CDR2 is FYNNEI in the germline V gene. Trimming took off 5 bases at V and 4 bases at J, with 11 bases between the two ends. The CDR3 is 13 residues long. In nucleotides, the CDR3 is TGTGCCAGCAGTAGCAGCTTATCCTATGGCTACACCTTC. Translated: CASSSSLSYGYTF.

The genes are TRBV27 and TRBJ1-2; D perhaps matches TRBD1 (5 bases). Germline V CDR1 and CDR2: MNHEY, SMNVEV (reference sequence). The CDR3 has 15 amino acids. V was shortened by 5 bases and J by 8 bases, with 21 bases between the two germline ends. The CDR3 protein is CASSPERTGRGGYTF. The DNA for the CDR3 is TGTGCCAGCAGTCCAGAGAGGACGGGACGAGGGGGCTACACCTTC.

The chain recombines TRBV6-1 with TRBJ2-7; D is uncertain. The CDR3 is 13 residues long. V was trimmed by 3 bases and J by 4 bases, leaving 10 bases between them. Per the germline V gene, CDR1 is MNHNS and CDR2 is SASEGT. CDR3 sequence: CASSELHEYEQYF. CDR3 bases: TGTGCCAGCAGTGAGCTACATGAATACGAGCAGTACTTC.

This clonotype was detected only a few times. This may come from a read error, since a much larger clone is one base off. The V and J genes are TRBV2 and TRBJ1-4; D not resolved. Trimming took off 6 bases at V and 7 bases at J, with 15 bases between the two ends. Germline CDR1 reads SNHLY; CDR2 reads FYNNEI. The CDR3 extends over 14 amino acids. CDR3: CASSQGHDGEKLFF. The CDR3 DNA reads TGTGCCAGCAGCCAAGGGCACGACGGTGAAAAACTGTTTTTT. The complete variable domain, with remaining parts taken from reference TRBV2 and TRBJ1-4, reads EPEVTQTPSHQVTQMGQEVILRCVPISNHLYFYWYRQILGQKVEFLVSFYNNEISEKSEIFDDQFSVERPDGSNFTLKIRSTKLEDSAMYFCASSQGHDGEKLFFGSGTQLSVL.

At least ten counts were recorded for this clonotype. The chain combines TRBV28 with TRBJ2-6; D perhaps matches TRBD1 (7 bases). Per the germline V gene, CDR1 is MDHEN and CDR2 is SYDVKM. V was pared by 7 bases and J by 1 base, with 26 bases between. The CDR3 contains 20 residues. CDR3 region: CASTSLPTGRKSSGANVLTF. CDR3 DNA: TGTGCCAGCACCTCCCTGCCGACAGGGAGGAAAAGTTCTGGGGCCAACGTCCTGACTTTC.

With respect to this clonotype: The conserved closing phenylalanine or tryptophan is absent in this CDR3, likely reflecting a read error. The V and J genes are TRBV28 and TRBJ2-5, with a possible D match to TRBD2 (5 bases). The CDR3 extends over 17 amino acids. V dropped 4 bases and J dropped 5 bases, with 23 bases sitting between them. Germline V gene sequence: CDR1 MDHEN, CDR2 SYDVKM. DNA for the CDR3: TGTGCCAGCAGTTATGGGCGATTTGGACTGGCAGCGGAGACCCAGTACCTC. Residues: CASSYGRFGLAAETQYL.

The table lists this clonotype with many counts. In nucleotides, the CDR3 is TGTGCCATCAGTGACCCCTGGACAGGGGCCACAGATACGCAGTATTTT. The encoded protein is CAISDPWTGATDTQYF. The rearrangement joins TRBV10-3 to TRBJ2-3, with 9 bases aligning to TRBD1. Germline loops: CDR1 ENHRY, CDR2 SYGVKD. The J segment lost 2 bases and the V segment lost 3 bases, leaving 6 bases of the junction unmatched. CDR3 length equals 16 residues.

This clonotype was seen many times. The gene calls are TRBV10-3 and TRBJ2-5; D is perhaps TRBD1 (6 bases). Germline CDR1 reads ENHRY; CDR2 reads SYGVKD. This CDR3 spans 15 amino acids. Deletions cut 8 bases from V and 1 base from J, with 17 bases between. CDR3 protein: CAIGPQGQSQETQYF. The CDR3 DNA is TGTGCCATCGGACCCCAAGGACAGAGCCAAGAGACCCAGTACTTC.

The V and J genes are TRBV6-5 and TRBJ2-7; the match to TRBD1 covers 8 bases. After removal of 2 bases from V and 5 bases from J, the junction contained 5 bases not matched to a gene. The CDR3 runs 14 residues. Germline CDR1 reads MNHEY; CDR2 reads SVGAGI. CDR3 sequence reads: CASSYTRGRNEQYF. CDR3 bases: TGTGCCAGCAGTTACACCAGGGGGCGTAACGAGCAGTACTTC.